This TCR beta chain was sequenced for a study of shared clonotypes between healthy human individuals. As regards this clone: Antigen: not known.

The CDR3 contains 14 residues. V was pared by 9 bases and J by 0 bases, with 14 bases between. Germline V gives CDR1 MNHNY, CDR2 SVGAGI (reference sequence). CD45RO-negative, CCR7-selected cells formed the naive CD8 fraction, which excluded terminally differentiated effector memory CD45RA+ cells. There were only Caucasian adults among the donors, and all lived in Nashville, Tennessee. Splitting of each subset's genomic DNA was done evenly across several immunoSEQ plates. The data were produced by immunoSEQ multiplex PCR, yet TCRdb's version contains in-frame clones alone and is incomplete. There are about 820,000 clones in the sample; around 92% occur only once, and 24% lies in the top ten. Study observations and caveats: A reduction in generation probabilities was seen for non-shared clonotypes relative to those shared by all four donors.

This TCR was recovered from a man aged 30 to 45 in good health. Sequenced input: naive CD8+ T cells sorted from blood. V usage is TRBV6-6 and J usage is TRBJ1-2, with a possible D match to TRBD1 (6 bases). CDR3 sequence: CASDGDTSNYGYTF. CDR3 DNA sequence: TGTGCCAGTGACGGGGACACCTCTAACTATGGCTACACCTTC.